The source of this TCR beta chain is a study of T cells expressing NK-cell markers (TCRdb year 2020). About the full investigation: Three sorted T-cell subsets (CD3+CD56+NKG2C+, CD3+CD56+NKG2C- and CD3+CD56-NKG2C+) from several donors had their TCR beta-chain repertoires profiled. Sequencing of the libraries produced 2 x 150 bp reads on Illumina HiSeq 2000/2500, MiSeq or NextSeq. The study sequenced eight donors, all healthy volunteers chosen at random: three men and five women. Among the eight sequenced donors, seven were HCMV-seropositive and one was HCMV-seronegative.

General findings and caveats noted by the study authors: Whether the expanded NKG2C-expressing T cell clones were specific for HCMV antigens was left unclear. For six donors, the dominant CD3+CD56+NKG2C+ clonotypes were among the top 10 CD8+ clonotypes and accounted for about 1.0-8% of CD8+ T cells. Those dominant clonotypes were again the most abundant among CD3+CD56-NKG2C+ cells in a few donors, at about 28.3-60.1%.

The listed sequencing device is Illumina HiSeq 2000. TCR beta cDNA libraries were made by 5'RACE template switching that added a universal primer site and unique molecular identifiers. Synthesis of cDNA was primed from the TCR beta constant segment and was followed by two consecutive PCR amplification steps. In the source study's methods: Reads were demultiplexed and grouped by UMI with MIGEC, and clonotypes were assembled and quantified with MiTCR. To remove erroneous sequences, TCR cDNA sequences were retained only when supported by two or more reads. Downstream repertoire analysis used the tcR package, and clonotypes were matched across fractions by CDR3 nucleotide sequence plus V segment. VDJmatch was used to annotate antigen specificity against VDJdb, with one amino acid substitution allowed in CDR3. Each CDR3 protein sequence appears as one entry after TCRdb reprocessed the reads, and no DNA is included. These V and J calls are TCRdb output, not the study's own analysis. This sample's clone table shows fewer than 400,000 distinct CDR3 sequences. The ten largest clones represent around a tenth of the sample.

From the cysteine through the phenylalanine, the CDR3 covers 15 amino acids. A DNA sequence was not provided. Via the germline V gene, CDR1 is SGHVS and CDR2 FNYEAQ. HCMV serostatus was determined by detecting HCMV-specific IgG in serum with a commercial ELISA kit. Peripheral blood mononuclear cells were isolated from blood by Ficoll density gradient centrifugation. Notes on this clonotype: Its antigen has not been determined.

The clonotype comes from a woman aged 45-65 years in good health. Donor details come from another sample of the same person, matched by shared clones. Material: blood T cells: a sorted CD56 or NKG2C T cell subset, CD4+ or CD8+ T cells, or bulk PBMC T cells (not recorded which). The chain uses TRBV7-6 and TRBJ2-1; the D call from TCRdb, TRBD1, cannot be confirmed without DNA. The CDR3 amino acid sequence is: CASSRRGQGFDEQFF.